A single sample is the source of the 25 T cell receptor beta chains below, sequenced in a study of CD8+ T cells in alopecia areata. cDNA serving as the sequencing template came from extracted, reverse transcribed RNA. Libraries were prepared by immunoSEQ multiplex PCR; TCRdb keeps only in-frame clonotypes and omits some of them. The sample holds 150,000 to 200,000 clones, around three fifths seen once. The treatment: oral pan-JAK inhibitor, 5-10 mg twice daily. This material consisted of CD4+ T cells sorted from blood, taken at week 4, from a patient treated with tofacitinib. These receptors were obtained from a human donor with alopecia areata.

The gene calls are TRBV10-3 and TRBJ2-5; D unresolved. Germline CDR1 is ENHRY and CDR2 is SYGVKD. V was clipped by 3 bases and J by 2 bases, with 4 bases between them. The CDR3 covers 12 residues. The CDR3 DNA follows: TGTGCCATCAGTGATGTACAAGAGACCCAGTACTTC. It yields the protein CAISDVQETQYF.

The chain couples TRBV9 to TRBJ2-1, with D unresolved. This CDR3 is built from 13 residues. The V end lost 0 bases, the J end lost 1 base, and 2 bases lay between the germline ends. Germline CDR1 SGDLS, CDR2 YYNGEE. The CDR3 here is CASSVGSYNEQFF. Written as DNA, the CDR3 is TGTGCCAGCAGCGTAGGATCCTACAATGAGCAGTTCTTC.

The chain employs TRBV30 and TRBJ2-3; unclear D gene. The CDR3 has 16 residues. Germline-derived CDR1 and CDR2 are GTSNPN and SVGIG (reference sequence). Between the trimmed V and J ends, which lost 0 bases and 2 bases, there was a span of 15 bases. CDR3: CAWSVQLGSVTDTQYF. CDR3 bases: TGTGCCTGGAGTGTGCAGTTGGGGTCCGTCACAGATACGCAGTATTTT.

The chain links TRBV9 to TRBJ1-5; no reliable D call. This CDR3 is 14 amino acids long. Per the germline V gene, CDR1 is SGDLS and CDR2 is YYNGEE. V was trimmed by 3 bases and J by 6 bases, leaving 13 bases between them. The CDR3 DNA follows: TGTGCCAGCAGCGACGGGGTGGCGGGTCAGCCCCAGCATTTT. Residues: CASSDGVAGQPQHF. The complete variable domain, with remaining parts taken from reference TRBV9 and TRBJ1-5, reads DSGVTQTPKHLITATGQRVTLRCSPRSGDLSVYWYQQSLDQGLQFLIQYYNGEERAKGNILERFSAQQFPDLHSELNLSSLELGDSALYFCASSDGVAGQPQHFGDGTRLSIL.

DNA for the CDR3: TGTGCCAGCTCACCATATGGAGTCTTAAATAATTCACCCCTCCACTTT. Translated: CASSPYGVLNNSPLHF. V is TRBV18 and J is TRBJ1-6; D ambiguous. V lost 2 bases and J 5 bases, leaving 13 bases between the germline ends. Germline assignment: CDR1 KGHSH and CDR2 LQKENI. This CDR3 comprises 16 residues.

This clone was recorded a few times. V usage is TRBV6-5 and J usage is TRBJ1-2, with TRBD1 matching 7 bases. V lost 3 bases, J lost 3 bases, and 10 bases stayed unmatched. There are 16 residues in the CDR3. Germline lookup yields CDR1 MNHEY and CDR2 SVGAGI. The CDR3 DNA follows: TGTGCCAGCAGTTATATACAGGGGAACGGTGACTATGGCTACACCTTC. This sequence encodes CASSYIQGNGDYGYTF.

The CDR3 is CSVEEGTGAEAFF. CDR3 bases: TGCAGCGTTGAAGAGGGGACAGGGGCTGAAGCTTTCTTT. V usage is TRBV29-1 and J usage is TRBJ1-1; 10 nucleotides agree with TRBD1. CDR1 and CDR2 (germline): SQVTM, ANQGSEA. The CDR3 sequence is 13 residues long. The J segment lost 6 bases and the V segment lost 0 bases, leaving 1 base of the junction unmatched.

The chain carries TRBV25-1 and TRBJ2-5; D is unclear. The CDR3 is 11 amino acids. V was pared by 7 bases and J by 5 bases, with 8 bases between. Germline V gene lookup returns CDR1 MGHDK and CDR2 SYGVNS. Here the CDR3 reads CASTSLETQYF. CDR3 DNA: TGTGCCAGCACTTCTTTGGAGACCCAGTACTTC.

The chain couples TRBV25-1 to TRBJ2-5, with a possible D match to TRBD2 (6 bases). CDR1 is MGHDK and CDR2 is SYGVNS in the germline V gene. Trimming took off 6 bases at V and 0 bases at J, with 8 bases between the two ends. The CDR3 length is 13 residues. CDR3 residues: CASRGGNQETQYF. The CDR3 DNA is TGTGCCAGCAGGGGGGGAAACCAAGAGACCCAGTACTTC.

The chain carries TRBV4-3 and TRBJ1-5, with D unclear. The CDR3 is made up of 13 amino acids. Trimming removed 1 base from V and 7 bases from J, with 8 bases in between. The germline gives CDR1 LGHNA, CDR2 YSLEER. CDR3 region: CASSQVIEQPQHF. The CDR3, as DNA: TGCGCCAGCAGCCAAGTGATAGAGCAGCCCCAGCATTTT.

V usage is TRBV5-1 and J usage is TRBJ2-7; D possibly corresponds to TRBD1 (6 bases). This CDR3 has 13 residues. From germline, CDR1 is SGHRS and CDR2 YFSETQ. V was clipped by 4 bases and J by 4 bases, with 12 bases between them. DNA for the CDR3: TGCGCCAGCAGCGCACAGGGCTGGTACGAGCAGTACTTC. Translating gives CASSAQGWYEQYF.

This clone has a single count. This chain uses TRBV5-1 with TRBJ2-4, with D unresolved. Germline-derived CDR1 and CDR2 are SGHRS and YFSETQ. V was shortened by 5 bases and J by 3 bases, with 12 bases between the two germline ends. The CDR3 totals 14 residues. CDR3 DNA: TGCGCCAGCAGTAGTGATGGCGGCAAAAACATTCAGTACTTC. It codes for CASSSDGGKNIQYF.

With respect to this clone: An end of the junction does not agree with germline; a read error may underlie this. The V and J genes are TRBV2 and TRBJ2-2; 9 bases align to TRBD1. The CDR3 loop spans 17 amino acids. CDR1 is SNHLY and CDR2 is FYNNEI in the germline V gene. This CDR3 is CATARFGGQGSLGEPFF. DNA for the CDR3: TGTGCCACAGCACGTTTCGGTGGACAGGGGAGCTTGGGGGAGCCGTTTTTT.

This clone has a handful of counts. The CDR3 region is CAWRGTANTGELFF. CDR3 DNA sequence: TGTGCCTGGAGGGGGACAGCGAACACCGGGGAGCTGTTTTTT. V gene TRBV30 combines with J gene TRBJ2-2, with TRBD1 identical over 7 bases. This CDR3 is 14 amino acids long. After removal of 3 bases from V and 0 bases from J, the junction contained 1 base not matched to a gene. Germline V CDR1 and CDR2: GTSNPN, SVGIG (reference sequence).

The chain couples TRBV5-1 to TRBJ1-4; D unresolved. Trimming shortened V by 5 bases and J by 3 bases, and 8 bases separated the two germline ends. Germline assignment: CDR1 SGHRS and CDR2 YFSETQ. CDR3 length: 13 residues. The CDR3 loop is CASRRASNEKLFF. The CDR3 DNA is TGCGCCAGCAGGAGGGCATCTAATGAAAAACTGTTTTTT. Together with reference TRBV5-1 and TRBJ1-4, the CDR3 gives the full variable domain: KAGVTQTPRYLIKTRGQQVTLSCSPISGHRSVSWYQQTPGQGLQFLFEYFSETQRNKGNFPGRFSGRQFSNSRSEMNVSTLELGDSALYLCASRRASNEKLFFGSGTQLSVL.

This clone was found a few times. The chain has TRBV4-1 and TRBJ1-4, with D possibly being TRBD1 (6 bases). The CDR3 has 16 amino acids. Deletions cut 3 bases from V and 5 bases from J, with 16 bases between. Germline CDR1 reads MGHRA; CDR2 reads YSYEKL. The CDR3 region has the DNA TGCGCCAGCAGCCAGGGGCAGGGACAACTGAATGAAAAACTGTTTTTT. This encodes CASSQGQGQLNEKLFF.

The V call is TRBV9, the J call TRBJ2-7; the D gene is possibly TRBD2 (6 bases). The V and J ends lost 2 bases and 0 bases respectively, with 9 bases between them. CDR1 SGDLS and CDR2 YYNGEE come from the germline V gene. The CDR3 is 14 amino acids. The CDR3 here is CASSVAGYSYEQYF. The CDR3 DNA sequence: TGTGCCAGCAGCGTCGCGGGATACTCCTACGAGCAGTACTTC.

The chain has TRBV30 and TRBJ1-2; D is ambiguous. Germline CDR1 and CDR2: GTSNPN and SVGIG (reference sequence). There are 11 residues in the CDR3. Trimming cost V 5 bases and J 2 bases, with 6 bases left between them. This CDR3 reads CAWGSNYGYTF. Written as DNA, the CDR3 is TGTGCCTGGGGCTCAAACTATGGCTACACCTTC.

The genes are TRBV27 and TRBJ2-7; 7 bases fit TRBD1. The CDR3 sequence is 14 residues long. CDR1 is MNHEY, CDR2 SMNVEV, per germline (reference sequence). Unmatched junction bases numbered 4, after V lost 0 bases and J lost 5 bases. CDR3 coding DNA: TGTGCCAGCAGTTTATCGACAGGGATCCACGAGCAGTACTTC. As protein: CASSLSTGIHEQYF.

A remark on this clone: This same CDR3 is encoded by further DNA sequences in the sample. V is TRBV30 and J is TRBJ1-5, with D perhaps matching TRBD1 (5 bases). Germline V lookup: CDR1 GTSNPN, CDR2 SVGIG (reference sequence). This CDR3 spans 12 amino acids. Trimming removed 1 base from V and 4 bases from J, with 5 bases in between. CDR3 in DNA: TGTGCCTGGAGTGCAGGGAATCAGCCCCAGCATTTT. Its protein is CAWSAGNQPQHF.

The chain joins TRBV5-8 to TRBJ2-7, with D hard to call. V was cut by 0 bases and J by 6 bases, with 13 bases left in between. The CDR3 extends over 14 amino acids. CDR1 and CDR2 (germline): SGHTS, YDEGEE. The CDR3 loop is CASSLGGPAGEQYF. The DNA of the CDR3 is TGTGCCAGCAGCTTGGGAGGTCCCGCCGGCGAGCAGTACTTC.

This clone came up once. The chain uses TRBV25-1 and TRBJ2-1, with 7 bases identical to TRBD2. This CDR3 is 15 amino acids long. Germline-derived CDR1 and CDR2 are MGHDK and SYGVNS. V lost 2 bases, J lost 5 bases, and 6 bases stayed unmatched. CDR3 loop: CASSEPGLADNEQFF. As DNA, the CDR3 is TGTGCCAGCAGTGAACCTGGGCTAGCGGACAATGAGCAGTTCTTC.

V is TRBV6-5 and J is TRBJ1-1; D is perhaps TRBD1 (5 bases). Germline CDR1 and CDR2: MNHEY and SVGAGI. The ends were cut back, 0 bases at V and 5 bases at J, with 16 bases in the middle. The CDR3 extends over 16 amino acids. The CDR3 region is CASSYSPRLGGTEAFF. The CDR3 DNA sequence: TGTGCCAGCAGTTACTCGCCCCGGCTTGGGGGAACTGAAGCTTTCTTT.

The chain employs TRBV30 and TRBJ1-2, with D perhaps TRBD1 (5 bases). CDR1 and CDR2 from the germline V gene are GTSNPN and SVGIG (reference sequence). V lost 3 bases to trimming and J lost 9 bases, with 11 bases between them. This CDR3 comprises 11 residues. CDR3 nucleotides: TGTGCCTGGAGCCCGGGACTAAGCTACACCTTC. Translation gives CAWSPGLSYTF.

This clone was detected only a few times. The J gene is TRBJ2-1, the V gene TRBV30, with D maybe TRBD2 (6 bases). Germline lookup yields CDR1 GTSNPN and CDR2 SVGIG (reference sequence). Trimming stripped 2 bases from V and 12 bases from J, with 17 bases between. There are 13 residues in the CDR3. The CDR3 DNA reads TGTGCCTGGAGTCCTACCCGTTCAGCGGGGCAGTTCTTC. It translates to CAWSPTRSAGQFF.